This section outlines one T cell receptor (beta chain) sequence together with its context. What it recognizes is unknown. This specimen belongs to a study of T cell responses to AZD1222 COVID-19 vaccine. Whole-study findings and limits: Just a handful of AZD1222 recipients were seropositive at baseline. White British ancestry dominated among donors, who included more females, and clonal diversity was possibly underestimated.

Germline V lookup: CDR1 MNHEY, CDR2 SVGAGI. The CDR3 runs 14 residues. Trimming cost V 2 bases and J 10 bases, with 12 bases left between them. Libraries were prepared by immunoSEQ multiplex PCR; TCRdb keeps only in-frame clonotypes and omits some of them. The sample consists of fewer than 100,000 clones, around 89% of them appearing once. The chain employs TRBV6-5 and TRBJ1-6; D may be TRBD1 (5 bases). The sample consisted of peripheral blood, taken on day 0 of AZD1222 vaccination. This TCR derives from an adult in good health. CDR3 in DNA: TGTGCCAGCAGTTACCGACAGTTTAGCTCACCCCTCCACTTT. Amino acid sequence: CASSYRQFSSPLHF.